This TCR beta chain was sequenced during a study of beta chain features in type 1 diabetes. Points from the study as a whole: There were fewer insertions and more deletions at the VDJ junctions of type 1 diabetes patients.

Reverse transcription of all isolated RNA meant that expressed TCRB transcripts were sequenced. Naive, central memory and regulatory T cell samples came to a mean of approximately 3.57 million reads. TCRdb's table, derived via immunoSEQ multiplex PCR, lists solely in-frame clones and lacks some. The table has 600,000 to 650,000 clones, around 16% seen once; the top ten hold approximately 0.093%. Concerning this clone itself: Its target is unknown.

Cell sorting via CD45RO/CCR7/CD25/CD127/CD95/CD27 was performed to obtain CD4+ naive, central memory, regulatory and stem cell-like memory cells. Germline lookup yields CDR1 SGHRS and CDR2 YFSETQ. The V end was cut by 4 bases, the J end by 6 bases, with 14 bases between. This CDR3 contains 13 residues. The source is a man between 18 and 29 years old in good health. The sequencing input was naive CD4+ T cells from blood. The chain joins TRBV5-1 to TRBJ2-7; weak D call: TRBD1 (6 bases). In DNA, the CDR3 is TGCGCCAGCAGCCTTACCACAGGGCCCGAGCAGTACTTC. Its protein is CASSLTTGPEQYF.